This TCR beta chain appears in the sequencing data of a study of CD8+ T cells in alopecia areata. This clone showed up just a few times. The treatment: oral pan-JAK inhibitor, 5-10 mg twice daily. The CDR3 contains 16 residues. V lost 0 bases to trimming and J lost 3 bases; unmatched junction nucleotides: 7. The V gene's germline CDR1 is SQVTM and CDR2 ANQGSEA. cDNA prepared by RNA extraction and subsequent reverse transcription served as the template for sequencing. Sequencing used immunoSEQ multiplex PCR; TCRdb keeps in-frame clones, though not all of them. This sample has 150,000 to 200,000 clones, with 60% to 75% found just once.

The specimen was CD4+ T cells sorted from blood, collected at week 24, from a patient treated with tofacitinib. The rearrangement joins TRBV29-1 to TRBJ2-4; 8 nucleotides agree with TRBD1. The clonotype was recovered from a human donor with alopecia areata. CDR3 DNA: TGCAGCGTTGAAGAGAACAGGGGGTATGGCAAAAACATTCAGTACTTC. It is translated as CSVEENRGYGKNIQYF.